This entry lists 28 T cell receptor beta chains sequenced from one sample in a study of blood T cell repertoires in COVID-19. Produced via immunoSEQ multiplex PCR; TCRdb's table is partial and in-frame only. Here the sample spans some 33,000 clones, roughly nine tenths being singletons. Sequencing was performed on peripheral blood. Receptors were obtained from a human donor in a cohort sampled during active COVID-19.

The chain has TRBV3-1 (or the pseudogene TRBV3-2) and TRBJ1-1; D unclear. V lost 2 bases and J 1 base, leaving 5 bases between the germline ends. The CDR3 spans 13 residues. Looked up from germline, CDR1 is LGHDT and CDR2 is YNNKEL (reference sequence). The CDR3 nucleotides are TGTGCCAGCAGCCAACAGAAGAACACTGAAGCTTTCTTT. Amino acid sequence: CASSQQKNTEAFF.

The J gene is TRBJ2-1, the V gene TRBV9; D is undetermined. V was clipped by 1 base and J by 0 bases, with 14 bases between them. Germline assignment: CDR1 SGDLS and CDR2 YYNGEE. This CDR3 has 17 residues. As DNA, the CDR3 is TGTGCCAGCAGCGTATGGGCAGCCAGTTACTCCTACAATGAGCAGTTCTTC. Amino acids: CASSVWAASYSYNEQFF.

The rearrangement links TRBV10-3 to TRBJ1-1; D ambiguous. The CDR3 length is 14 residues. With 10 bases removed from V and 1 base from J, the gap between germline ends came to 16 bases. Germline V gene sequence: CDR1 ENHRY, CDR2 SYGVKD. This chain's CDR3 is CASKDLRENTEAFF. CDR3 nucleotides: TGTGCCAGCAAGGACCTCCGGGAGAACACTGAAGCTTTCTTT.

The chain recombines TRBV24-1 with TRBJ2-1; D is ambiguous. The CDR3 length is 15 residues. V lost 0 bases and J lost 9, with 14 bases in between. Germline CDR1 KGHDR, CDR2 SFDVKD. For the CDR3, the DNA is TGTGCCACCAGTGATTTGCACGGGTTTAGGAGTGAGCAGTTCTTC. This translates into CATSDLHGFRSEQFF.

The rearrangement joins TRBV6-2 or TRBV6-3 to TRBJ1-1; 8 bases align to TRBD1. The germline gives CDR1 MNHEY, CDR2 SVGEGT. Trimming at V came to 4 bases and at J to 4 bases, leaving 5 bases not matched to a gene. CDR3 length equals 14 residues. CDR3 in DNA: TGTGCCAGCAGTTTGACAGGGGTGTCCACTGAAGCTTTCTTT. Residues: CASSLTGVSTEAFF.

This clone was counted a single time. This rearrangement joins TRBV12-5 to TRBJ2-1, with TRBD2 as a possible D gene (5 bases). Germline V gene sequence: CDR1 LGHNT, CDR2 FRNRAP. This CDR3 region has 14 residues. Trimming removed 2 bases at V and 7 bases at J, with 12 bases between. The CDR3 DNA is TGTGCTAGTGGTTTGAGAGGGAACTATAATGAGCAGTTCTTC. Its translation is CASGLRGNYNEQFF.

The chain couples TRBV7-9 to TRBJ2-3; 8 positions agree with TRBD2. The CDR3 is made up of 17 amino acids. Germline loops: CDR1 SEHNR, CDR2 FQNEAQ (reference sequence). The J segment lost 5 bases and the V segment lost 5 bases, leaving 15 bases of the junction unmatched. The CDR3 protein is CASSPRGSSGRGDTQYF. In DNA, the CDR3 is TGTGCCAGCAGCCCAAGAGGTTCCAGCGGGAGAGGAGATACGCAGTATTTT.

The rearrangement uses TRBV28 and TRBJ1-2, with D maybe TRBD1 (5 bases). Germline-derived CDR1 and CDR2 are MDHEN and SYDVKM. The V gene lost 7 bases and the J gene lost 7 bases, with 16 bases spanning the gap. The CDR3 loop spans 13 amino acids. The CDR3 DNA reads as TGTGCCAGCACCAAACGGACAATCTCTGGCTACACCTTC. Protein sequence: CASTKRTISGYTF.

The table lists this clone with a count of one. V usage is TRBV2 and J usage is TRBJ2-1, with 12 bases aligning to TRBD2. Germline values: CDR1 SNHLY, CDR2 FYNNEI. V dropped 3 bases and J dropped 7; count of bases not matched to a gene: 7. This CDR3 is built from 16 residues. The CDR3 spells CASSDGLAGGLNEQFF. For the CDR3, the DNA is TGTGCCAGCAGTGATGGGCTAGCGGGAGGGTTGAATGAGCAGTTCTTC.

The chain has TRBV2 and TRBJ1-1, with D perhaps TRBD1 (5 bases). The germline gives CDR1 SNHLY, CDR2 FYNNEI. The CDR3 consists of 13 residues. Trimming removed 8 bases from V and 2 bases from J, with 12 bases in between. The CDR3 sequence: CASYLGQNTEAFF. CDR3 DNA: TGTGCCAGCTATCTGGGGCAAAACACTGAAGCTTTCTTT.

This clone was found a few times. The sample carries other DNA sequences with the same CDR3. The chain uses TRBV19 and TRBJ1-6, with TRBD1 as a possible D gene (6 bases). The CDR3 totals 14 residues. The ends were cut back, 6 bases at V and 6 bases at J, with 12 bases in the middle. The germline gives CDR1 LNHDA, CDR2 SQIVND (reference sequence). CDR3 in DNA: TGTGCCAGTAGCCCCACAGGGAGTAATTCACCCCTCCACTTT. Residues: CASSPTGSNSPLHF.

This chain uses TRBV6-5 with TRBJ2-1, with D possibly being TRBD2 (6 bases). CDR1 and CDR2 (germline): MNHEY, SVGAGI. The CDR3 contains 14 residues. V shed 10 bases and J shed 3 bases, with 16 bases lying between them. The CDR3 reads CATLGAGNYNEQFF. In DNA form, the CDR3 reads TGTGCCACACTTGGGGCGGGGAACTACAATGAGCAGTTCTTC.

J is TRBJ1-6 and V is TRBV30, with a tentative D call TRBD1 (5 bases). The CDR3 contains 15 residues. V was trimmed by 1 base and J by 7 bases, leaving 14 bases between them. Germline V gene sequence: CDR1 GTSNPN, CDR2 SVGIG (reference sequence). The CDR3 protein is CAWSGAGRGNSPLHF. The CDR3 bases are TGTGCCTGGAGTGGCGCGGGGCGAGGAAATTCACCCCTCCACTTT.

The chain has TRBV9 and TRBJ1-3, with 7 nucleotides matching TRBD1. V shed 4 bases, J shed 4 bases, and the junction held 8 bases outside the gene matches. Germline V CDR1 and CDR2: SGDLS, YYNGEE. This CDR3 is 15 amino acids long. The chain's CDR3 is CASSPFGTVGNTIYF. The CDR3, as DNA: TGTGCCAGCAGCCCCTTCGGGACAGTCGGAAACACCATATATTTT.

The CDR3 sequence is CASSLLAGVSEETQYF. The CDR3 nucleotides read TGTGCCAGCAGCTTACTGGCGGGGGTGAGCGAAGAGACCCAGTACTTC. The rearrangement uses TRBV7-2 and TRBJ2-5; 7 bases fit TRBD2. This CDR3 spans 16 amino acids. V shed 2 bases, J shed 3 bases, and the junction held 9 bases outside the gene matches. Germline lookup yields CDR1 SGHTA and CDR2 FQGNSA.

The chain employs TRBV18 and TRBJ1-2, with a weak D call TRBD1 (6 bases). The germline V and J ends were trimmed by 1 base and 6 bases, with 9 bases remaining between them. The CDR3 contains 13 residues. Germline CDR1 is KGHSH and CDR2 is LQKENI. The CDR3 reads CASSPRTGNGYTF. CDR3 nucleotides: TGTGCCAGCTCACCACGCACAGGGAATGGCTACACCTTC.

This chain links TRBV2 with TRBJ1-4, with 10 nucleotides matching TRBD1. The V gene end was trimmed by 4 bases and the J gene end by 7 bases; junction bases not matched to a gene: 3. The CDR3 has 14 amino acids. The germline CDR1 and CDR2 sequences are SNHLY and FYNNEI. This chain's CDR3 is CASSGWTGGEKLFF. The CDR3 DNA sequence: TGTGCCAGCAGTGGATGGACAGGGGGTGAAAAACTGTTTTTT.

This clone has only a few counts. The chain uses TRBV2 and TRBJ1-5; D unclear. Germline V gene data show CDR1 as SNHLY and CDR2 as FYNNEI. V shed 6 bases and J shed 0 bases, with 9 bases lying between them. The CDR3 totals 14 residues. The CDR3 region has the DNA TGTGCCAGCAGCGGTCTCACTAGCAATCAGCCCCAGCATTTT. It is translated as CASSGLTSNQPQHF.

V and J are TRBV30 and TRBJ2-2, with D perhaps TRBD2 (5 bases). The CDR3 runs 16 residues. Germline V gene sequence: CDR1 GTSNPN, CDR2 SVGIG (reference sequence). V shed 8 bases and J shed 3 bases, with 22 bases lying between them. The CDR3 loop reads CARGSTITRDTGELFF. As DNA, the CDR3 is TGTGCCCGGGGTTCGACTATCACCCGTGACACCGGGGAGCTGTTTTTT.

There are a few counts of this clone. This sequence joins TRBV3-1 (or the pseudogene TRBV3-2) and TRBJ2-2; D ambiguous. V was clipped by 1 base and J by 3 bases, with 3 bases between them. Germline-derived CDR1 and CDR2 are LGHDT and YNNKEL (reference sequence). This CDR3 is 13 amino acids long. The CDR3: CASSQAHTGELFF. CDR3 bases: TGTGCCAGCAGCCAAGCTCACACCGGGGAGCTGTTTTTT.

J is TRBJ2-3 and V is TRBV29-1; D is unresolved. Per the germline V gene, CDR1 is SQVTM and CDR2 is ANQGSEA. The CDR3 spans 13 residues. V was pared by 3 bases and J by 2 bases, with 9 bases between. The CDR3 protein is CSVDLANTDTQYF. The CDR3 DNA follows: TGCAGCGTTGACTTAGCCAACACAGATACGCAGTATTTT.

The chain recombines TRBV12-3 or TRBV12-4 with TRBJ2-3; D may be TRBD1 (5 bases). The CDR3 length is 12 residues. V shed 5 bases and J shed 10 bases, with 13 bases lying between them. The CDR3 coding sequence is TGTGCCAGCAGTCCCCGACAGATGGCGCAGTATTTT. Its translation is CASSPRQMAQYF.

The V gene is TRBV19, the J gene TRBJ2-3, with 8 nucleotides matching TRBD2. CDR3 size: 16 residues. Germline-derived CDR1 and CDR2 are LNHDA and SQIVND (reference sequence). The V and J ends lost 5 bases and 4 bases, in that order; junction bases with no gene match: 11. CDR3 sequence (DNA): TGTGCCAGTAGTTCCGCGCGGGGGGTGTTGGCAGATACGCAGTATTTT. Translation gives CASSSARGVLADTQYF.

The chain uses TRBV7-2 and TRBJ2-5; possibly TRBD1 for D (6 bases). CDR3 size: 16 residues. Germline V gene sequence: CDR1 SGHTA, CDR2 FQGNSA. V lost 2 bases, J lost 4 bases, and 17 bases lay in between. The CDR3 nucleotides are TGTGCCAGCAGCTTAATAGGGACAACCAAACGAGAGACCCAGTACTTC. Its protein is CASSLIGTTKRETQYF.

This sequence joins TRBV10-3 and TRBJ2-3, with D tentatively TRBD1 (7 bases). V gave up 11 bases and J gave up 2 bases, with 17 bases separating them. The CDR3 loop spans 14 amino acids. Germline CDR1 ENHRY, CDR2 SYGVKD. CDR3 sequence: CAGRDSPTTDTQYF. The CDR3 coding sequence is TGTGCCGGGCGGGACAGCCCAACCACAGATACGCAGTATTTT.

This rearrangement joins TRBV30 to TRBJ1-2; D remains unclear. Germline V gene lookup returns CDR1 GTSNPN and CDR2 SVGIG (reference sequence). The V and J ends lost 7 bases and 8 bases respectively, with 17 bases between them. The CDR3 is 12 residues long. The CDR3 DNA reads as TGTGCCTCAAGGCGGGCCTGGATGGGCTACACCTTC. This encodes CASRRAWMGYTF.

The chain joins TRBV3-1 (or the pseudogene TRBV3-2) to TRBJ2-7; TRBD1 matches 7 bases. Germline V gene sequence: CDR1 LGHDT, CDR2 YNNKEL (reference sequence). V lost 3 bases, J lost 6 bases, and 8 bases stayed unmatched. The CDR3 length is 14 residues. CDR3 region: CASSHAIQGTEQYV. The DNA for the CDR3 is TGTGCCAGCAGCCACGCCATACAGGGGACCGAGCAGTACGTC.

The rearrangement joins TRBV18 to TRBJ2-5; no clear D gene. The CDR3 totals 13 residues. V was shortened by 0 bases and J by 5 bases, with 7 bases between the two germline ends. CDR1 and CDR2 (germline): KGHSH, LQKENI. CDR3 sequence: CASSPPNLETQYF. In nucleotides, the CDR3 is TGTGCCAGCTCACCACCGAACTTGGAGACCCAGTACTTC. Full variable domain (remainder filled in from reference TRBV18 and TRBJ2-5): NAGVMQNPRHLVRRRGQEARLRCSPMKGHSHVYWYRQLPEEGLKFMVYLQKENIIDESGMPKERFSAEFPKEGPSILRIQQVVRGDSAAYFCASSPPNLETQYFGPGTRLLVL.